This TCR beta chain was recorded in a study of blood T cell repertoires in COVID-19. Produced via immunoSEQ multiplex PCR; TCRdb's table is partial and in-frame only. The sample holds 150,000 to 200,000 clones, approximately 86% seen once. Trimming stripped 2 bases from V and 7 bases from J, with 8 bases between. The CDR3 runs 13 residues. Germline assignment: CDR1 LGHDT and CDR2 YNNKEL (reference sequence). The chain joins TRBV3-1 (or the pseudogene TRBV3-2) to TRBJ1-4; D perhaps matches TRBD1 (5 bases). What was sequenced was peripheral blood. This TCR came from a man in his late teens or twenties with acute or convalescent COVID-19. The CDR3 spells CASSQFRGEKLFF. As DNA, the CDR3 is TGTGCCAGCAGCCAATTTAGGGGTGAAAAACTGTTTTTT.